A single sample gave rise to the 25 T cell receptor beta chains below, sequenced in a study of blood T cell repertoires in COVID-19. Generated by immunoSEQ multiplex PCR, the TCRdb table keeps only in-frame clones and is missing some. Here the sample spans 130,000 to 150,000 clones, about 80% being singletons. Sequences were obtained from PBMCs or T cells enriched from blood (not recorded which). These receptors all come from a man aged 45-65 years who had recovered from COVID-19.

The chain combines TRBV5-1 with TRBJ2-7; tentatively, D is TRBD2 (6 bases). Trimming removed 4 bases at V and 0 bases at J, with 11 bases between. From germline, CDR1 is SGHRS and CDR2 YFSETQ. This CDR3 comprises 14 residues. DNA for the CDR3: TGCGCCAGCAGCGTGGACGGGAGCTCCTACGAGCAGTACTTC. Encoded protein: CASSVDGSSYEQYF.

The chain carries TRBV24-1 and TRBJ1-3; a possible D gene is TRBD1 (5 bases). Trimming took 9 bases from V and 5 from J, leaving 7 bases between them. Germline loops: CDR1 KGHDR, CDR2 SFDVKD. This CDR3 spans 11 amino acids. The CDR3 DNA follows: TGTGCCACCGACAGAAGAAACACCATATATTTT. It translates to CATDRRNTIYF.

J is TRBJ1-6 and V is TRBV6-2 or TRBV6-3; D remains ambiguous. Germline assignment: CDR1 MNHEY and CDR2 SVGEGT. This CDR3 spans 15 amino acids. V was trimmed by 2 bases and J by 7 bases, leaving 12 bases between them. CDR3 DNA sequence: TGTGCCAGCAGTTACGAAGGACTGCTCAATTCACCCCTCCACTTT. It codes for CASSYEGLLNSPLHF.

V usage is TRBV5-7 and J usage is TRBJ1-5; 10 bases map to TRBD1. TRBV5-7 is annotated as an ORF whose role is uncertain. CDR3 size: 17 residues. V trimming: 0 bases; J trimming: 2 bases; junction bases outside the gene matches: 5. The DNA for the CDR3 is TGTGCCAGCAGCTTGGACGACAGGGGGCAGGGCAATCAGCCCCAGCATTTT. Translation gives CASSLDDRGQGNQPQHF.

This sequence joins TRBV27 and TRBJ2-5, with D maybe TRBD2 (6 bases). This CDR3 spans 16 amino acids. CDR1 is MNHEY, CDR2 SMNVEV, per germline (reference sequence). V shed 2 bases and J shed 2 bases, with 15 bases lying between them. Written as DNA, the CDR3 is TGTGCCAGCAGTTTAACCGGCGGGATACTTCAAGAGACCCAGTACTTC. Its translation is CASSLTGGILQETQYF.

Many counts were recorded for this clone. The sample holds other DNA sequences that translate to the same CDR3. The chain recombines TRBV5-4 with TRBJ1-2; D gene unclear. With 0 bases removed from V and 3 bases from J, the gap between germline ends came to 6 bases. This CDR3 spans 13 amino acids. Per germline, CDR1 SGHNT and CDR2 YYREEE (reference sequence). CDR3 amino acids: CASSLVSDYGYTF. In DNA form, the CDR3 reads TGTGCCAGCAGCTTGGTTTCCGACTATGGCTACACCTTC.

The V call is TRBV10-1, the J call TRBJ2-2, with 8 bases matching TRBD1. The CDR3 has 17 residues. V shed 5 bases and J 1 base; nucleotides not matched to a gene: 9. Germline CDR1 WNHNN, CDR2 SYGVQD (reference sequence). This CDR3 is CASSPRTGTLNTGELFF. As DNA, the CDR3 is TGCGCCAGCAGTCCTAGGACAGGGACCCTGAACACCGGGGAGCTGTTTTTT.

J is TRBJ1-5 and V is TRBV2; D might be TRBD1 (5 bases). This CDR3 contains 13 residues. Germline CDR1 reads SNHLY; CDR2 reads FYNNEI. The V and J ends lost 7 bases and 7 bases respectively, with 14 bases between them. The CDR3 is CASTALGGQPQHF. The CDR3 nucleotides are TGTGCCAGCACCGCGCTGGGGGGGCAGCCCCAGCATTTT.

The chain employs TRBV5-8 and TRBJ1-6; 8 bases map to TRBD1. Germline-derived CDR1 and CDR2 are SGHTS and YDEGEE. The CDR3 has 15 residues. The V segment lost 2 bases and the J segment 8 bases; nucleotides outside the gene matches: 6. DNA of the CDR3: TGTGCCAGCAGCTTATCCCAGGGGGCTCATTCACCCCTCCACTTT. This gives the protein CASSLSQGAHSPLHF. Full variable domain (outside the CDR3, taken from reference TRBV5-8 and TRBJ1-6): EAGVTQSPTHLIKTRGQQATLRCSPISGHTSVYWYQQALGLGLQFLLWYDEGEERNRGNFPPRFSGRQFPNYSSELNVNALELEDSALYLCASSLSQGAHSPLHFGNGTRLTVT.

The V and J genes are TRBV19 and TRBJ1-6; 7 bases align to TRBD1. J was trimmed by 5 bases and V by 3 bases; bases with no gene match: 4. Germline V gene sequence: CDR1 LNHDA, CDR2 SQIVND (reference sequence). CDR3 length: 15 amino acids. The DNA of the CDR3 is TGTGCCAGTAGTATTCGAGGGGGCGATAATTCACCCCTCCACTTT. Its translation is CASSIRGGDNSPLHF.

This chain links TRBV2 with TRBJ2-7, with D perhaps matching TRBD1 (5 bases). Germline values: CDR1 SNHLY, CDR2 FYNNEI. The CDR3 runs 13 residues. Trimming left V 2 bases short and J 7 bases short, with 12 bases between. As DNA, the CDR3 is TGTGCCAGCAGTGAATACAGTGCAGGGGAGCAGTACTTC. Translating it yields CASSEYSAGEQYF.

The rearrangement joins TRBV4-1 to TRBJ1-5; 11 nucleotides line up with TRBD1. CDR1 MGHRA and CDR2 YSYEKL come from the germline V gene. The ends lost 3 bases at V and 4 bases at J; junction bases unmatched: 8. The CDR3 contains 17 residues. CDR3 nucleotides: TGCGCCAGCAGCCACCCCGGACAGGGGGCATCAAATCAGCCCCAGCATTTT. Translation: CASSHPGQGASNQPQHF.

This clone was seen a single time. The chain couples TRBV27 to TRBJ2-6, with D possibly matching TRBD2 (6 bases). V gave up 6 bases and J gave up 2 bases, with 11 bases separating them. Looked up from germline, CDR1 is MNHEY and CDR2 is SMNVEV (reference sequence). The CDR3 loop spans 15 amino acids. The CDR3 sequence: CASSLREAGANVLTF. For the CDR3, the DNA is TGTGCCAGCAGCCTCAGGGAGGCTGGGGCCAACGTCCTGACTTTC.

The chain combines TRBV5-1 with TRBJ1-4; 11 nucleotides line up with TRBD1. Germline V gives CDR1 SGHRS, CDR2 YFSETQ. This CDR3 contains 15 residues. The V and J ends lost 0 bases and 6 bases, in that order; junction bases with no gene match: 1. In nucleotides, the CDR3 is TGCGCCAGCAGCTTGGGGGGACAGGGGGATGAAAAACTGTTTTTT. Protein: CASSLGGQGDEKLFF. The whole variable domain, remainder taken from reference TRBV5-1 and TRBJ1-4, is KAGVTQTPRYLIKTRGQQVTLSCSPISGHRSVSWYQQTPGQGLQFLFEYFSETQRNKGNFPGRFSGRQFSNSRSEMNVSTLELGDSALYLCASSLGGQGDEKLFFGSGTQLSVL.

The chain joins TRBV27 to TRBJ1-1; no reliable D call. Trimming removed 6 bases at V and 0 bases at J, with 11 bases between. Per germline, CDR1 MNHEY and CDR2 SMNVEV (reference sequence). This CDR3 region has 14 residues. In DNA form, the CDR3 reads TGTGCCAGCAGCCCCGGGTCCATGAACACTGAAGCTTTCTTT. It codes for CASSPGSMNTEAFF.

The chain has TRBV24-1 and TRBJ1-2; D is possibly TRBD1 (6 bases). The CDR3 has 14 residues. The germline CDR1 and CDR2 sequences are KGHDR and SFDVKD. V was cut by 4 bases and J by 6 bases, with 14 bases left in between. CDR3 in amino acids: CATSEETGLDGYTF. The CDR3 DNA reads TGTGCCACCAGTGAAGAAACAGGGTTGGATGGCTACACCTTC.

The chain carries TRBV18 and TRBJ1-4, with TRBD1 matching over 9 bases. The germline CDR1 and CDR2 sequences are KGHSH and LQKENI. This CDR3 spans 15 amino acids. The V gene end was trimmed by 3 bases and the J gene end by 11 bases; junction bases not matched to a gene: 10. The CDR3 sequence: CASSPTSGDRAKLFF. CDR3 sequence (DNA): TGTGCCAGCTCACCCACGAGTGGGGACAGGGCGAAACTGTTTTTT.

J is TRBJ1-2 and V is TRBV28, with D maybe TRBD1 (6 bases). Trimming pared 4 bases from V and 3 bases from J, leaving 18 bases between. The germline V gene encodes CDR1 MDHEN and CDR2 SYDVKM. This CDR3 spans 16 amino acids. The CDR3 nucleotides are TGTGCCAGCAGTTCGCGGAACCTCCCAGGGGACTATGGCTACACCTTC. Translated: CASSSRNLPGDYGYTF.

The chain couples TRBV13 to TRBJ1-6, with 12 bases that match TRBD1. CDR3 size: 18 residues. Germline V gives CDR1 PRHDT, CDR2 FYEKMQ (reference sequence). Trimming cost V 7 bases and J 0 bases; bases outside gene matches: 7. Here the CDR3 reads CASKEGQGASSYNSPLHF. CDR3 nucleotides: TGTGCCAGCAAAGAGGGACAGGGGGCGAGCTCCTATAATTCACCCCTCCACTTT.

The chain uses TRBV30 and TRBJ2-7, with D uncertain. Germline assignment: CDR1 GTSNPN and CDR2 SVGIG (reference sequence). Deletions cut 0 bases from V and 4 bases from J, with 7 bases between. The CDR3 runs 12 residues. The CDR3 sequence: CAWSVSGYEQYF. CDR3 coding DNA: TGTGCCTGGAGTGTATCCGGGTACGAGCAGTACTTC.

The rearrangement uses TRBV18 and TRBJ2-1; 8 positions agree with TRBD1. Per germline, CDR1 KGHSH and CDR2 LQKENI. This CDR3 is built from 15 residues. After removal of 2 bases from V and 2 bases from J, the junction contained 2 bases not matched to a gene. CDR3 region: CASSPRDRTYNEQFF. The CDR3 DNA reads as TGTGCCAGCTCACCAAGGGACAGGACCTACAATGAGCAGTTCTTC.

V is TRBV12-3 or TRBV12-4 and J is TRBJ2-7, with TRBD1 identical over 8 bases. This CDR3 region has 13 residues. J was trimmed by 5 bases and V by 8 bases; bases with no gene match: 8. Here the CDR3 reads CASCTGQGHEQYF. CDR3 DNA sequence: TGTGCCAGCTGTACAGGACAGGGCCACGAGCAGTACTTC.

This rearrangement joins TRBV3-1 (or the pseudogene TRBV3-2) to TRBJ2-7; TRBD2 aligns across 10 bases. The germline CDR1 and CDR2 sequences are LGHDT and YNNKEL (reference sequence). V lost 4 bases and J lost 0; bases outside the gene matches: 6. The CDR3 has 16 amino acids. The CDR3 DNA reads TGTGCCAGCAGCCCACTAGCGGGGCGAAGCTCCTACGAGCAGTACTTC. Protein: CASSPLAGRSSYEQYF.

The gene calls are TRBV7-2 and TRBJ2-7, with 10 bases matching TRBD1. V trimming: 5 bases; J trimming: 2 bases; junction bases outside the gene matches: 6. From germline, CDR1 is SGHTA and CDR2 FQGNSA. This CDR3 spans 15 amino acids. In DNA form, the CDR3 reads TGTGCCAGCAGCATCGGACAGGGGGTTACCTACGAGCAGTACTTC. This encodes CASSIGQGVTYEQYF.

J is TRBJ2-1 and V is TRBV7-3; 8 nucleotides align to TRBD2. Germline values: CDR1 SGHTA, CDR2 FQGTGA. V lost 5 bases, J lost 7 bases, and 7 bases stayed unmatched. The CDR3 has 14 amino acids. As DNA, the CDR3 is TGTGCCAGCAGCGAAGGCGGGGGGAGGAATGAGCAGTTCTTC. Protein sequence: CASSEGGGRNEQFF.